This TCR beta chain was captured in a study of T cell changes during pregnancy in multiple sclerosis. Generated by immunoSEQ multiplex PCR, the TCRdb table keeps only in-frame clones and is missing some. The data hold some 100,000 clones, with about nine tenths observed a single time. V lost 6 bases to trimming and J lost 2 bases; unmatched junction nucleotides: 2. Germline loops: CDR1 ENHRY, CDR2 SYGVKD. The CDR3 totals 14 residues. Sequences were derived from peripheral blood, sampled after pregnancy. The V and J genes are TRBV10-3 and TRBJ1-3; 9 nucleotides match TRBD1. This receptor was obtained from a female donor with multiple sclerosis, enrolled in a pregnancy study. Here the CDR3 reads CAIRGQGPGNTIYF. The CDR3 region has the DNA TGTGCCATCAGAGGACAGGGGCCTGGAAACACCATATATTTT.